This T cell receptor (beta chain) is drawn from a study of spatial heterogeneity in lung cancer. Study in general: Among detected sequences, beta-chain ones consistently exceeded alpha-chain ones in number.

Time point indicated: sample taken at primary tumor resection. Unsorted whole RNA from tumor, nontumor lung or frozen PBMC underwent sequencing. From the 5' RACE reads, TCRdb called clonotypes with MiXCR, one entry per CDR3 protein. The sample holds about 10,000 distinct CDR3 sequences, 3.9% seen once. This clonotype is classed as medium-sized. The CDR3 covers 14 residues. Germline V gene data show CDR1 as SGHKS and CDR2 as YYEKEE (reference sequence). V lost 4 bases to trimming and J lost 3 bases; unmatched junction nucleotides: 4. The source material was normal lung tissue next to the tumor, sampled at surgery. This chain joins TRBV5-5 and TRBJ2-7, with 10 bases fitting TRBD2. The TCR originated in a male donor with early-stage non-small cell lung cancer. The DNA of the CDR3 is TGTGCCAGCAGCGCGACTAGCGGGCTCTACGAGCAGTACTTC. It yields the protein CASSATSGLYEQYF.